What follows is one TCR beta chain and its context. This sample stems from a study of OX40 agonist ivuxolimab in advanced cancers. The V gene lost 7 bases and the J gene lost 0 bases, with 10 bases spanning the gap. CDR3 length: 14 amino acids. Germline values: CDR1 LNHDA, CDR2 SQIVND (reference sequence). TCRdb's copy holds only in-frame clones and misses some; the assay was immunoSEQ multiplex PCR. The profile shows 55,000 to 75,000 clones, 70% to 90% of them singletons. The sample consisted of CD4+ or CD8+ T cells sorted from blood, taken in a trial of the OX40 agonist ivuxolimab. The gene calls are TRBV19 and TRBJ1-3; D is unresolved. This clonotype was obtained from an adult with an advanced solid tumor such as melanoma, head and neck, liver or kidney cancer. CDR3 sequence reads: CASKVLNSGNTIYF. The CDR3 nucleotides read TGTGCCAGTAAGGTCCTGAACTCTGGAAACACCATATATTTT.